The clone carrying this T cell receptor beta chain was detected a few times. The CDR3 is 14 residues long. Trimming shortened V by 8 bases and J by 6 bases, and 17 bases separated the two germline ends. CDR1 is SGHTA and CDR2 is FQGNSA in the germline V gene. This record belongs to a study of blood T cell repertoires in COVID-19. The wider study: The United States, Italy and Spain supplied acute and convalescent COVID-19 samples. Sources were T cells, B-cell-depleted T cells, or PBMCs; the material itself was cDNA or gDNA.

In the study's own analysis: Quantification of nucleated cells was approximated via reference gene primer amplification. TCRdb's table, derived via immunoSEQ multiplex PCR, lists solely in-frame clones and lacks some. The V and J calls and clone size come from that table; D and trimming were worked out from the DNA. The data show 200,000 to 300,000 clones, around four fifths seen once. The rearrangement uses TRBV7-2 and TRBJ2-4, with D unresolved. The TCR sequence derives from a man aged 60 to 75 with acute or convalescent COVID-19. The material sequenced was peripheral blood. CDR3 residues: CASERSPTVNIQYF. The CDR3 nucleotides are TGTGCCAGCGAGAGGAGTCCGACGGTAAACATTCAGTACTTC.